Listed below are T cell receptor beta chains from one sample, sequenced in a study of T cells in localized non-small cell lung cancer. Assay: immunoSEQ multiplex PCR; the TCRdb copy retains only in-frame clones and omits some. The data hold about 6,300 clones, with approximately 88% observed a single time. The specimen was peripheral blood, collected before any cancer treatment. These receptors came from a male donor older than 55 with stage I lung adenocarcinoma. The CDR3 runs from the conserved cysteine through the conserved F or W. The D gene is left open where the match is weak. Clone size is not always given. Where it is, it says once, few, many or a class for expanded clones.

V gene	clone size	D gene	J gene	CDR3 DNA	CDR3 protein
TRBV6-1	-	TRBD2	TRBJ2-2	TGTGCCAGCAGAATAACTCGGGGGGTGGTCGGGGAGCTGTTTTTT	CASRITRGVVGELFF
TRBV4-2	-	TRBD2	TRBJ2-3	TGTGCCAGCAGCCAGTTAGCGGGAGAGTGGACAGATACGCAGTATTTT	CASSQLAGEWTDTQYF
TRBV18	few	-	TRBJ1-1	TGTGCCAGCTCACCACGGACAGAGAACACTGAAGCTTTCTTT	CASSPRTENTEAFF
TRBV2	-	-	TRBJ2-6	TGTGCCAGCAGTCCAGGGGTCGGGGCCAACGTCCTGACTTTC	CASSPGVGANVLTF
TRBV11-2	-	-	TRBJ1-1	TGTGCCAGCAGCTTAGGAACTTCTAACACTGAAGCTTTCTTT	CASSLGTSNTEAFF
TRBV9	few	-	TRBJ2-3	TGTGCCAGCAGCGTATTGGGCGGAACTAACACAGATACGCAGTATTTT	CASSVLGGTNTDTQYF
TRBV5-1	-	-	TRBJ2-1	TGCGCCAGCAGCTTGTCAGGGGCTTTGAGCAATGAGCAGTTCTTC	CASSLSGALSNEQFF
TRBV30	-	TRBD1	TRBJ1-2	TGTGCCTGGTCGAGGACAGGGGGTGGCTACACCTTC	CAWSRTGGGYTF
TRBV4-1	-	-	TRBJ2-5	TGCGCCAGCAGCCTCACAGGGAGGGAAGAGACCCAGTACTTC	CASSLTGREETQYF
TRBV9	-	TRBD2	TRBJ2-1	TGTGCCAGCAGCGTAGGGGCTAGCGGGAGAGGGGTTAGTAACAATGAGCAGTTCTTC	CASSVGASGRGVSNNEQFF
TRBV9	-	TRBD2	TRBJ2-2	TGTGCCAGCAGCGTAAGGGAGCGGGGGATCACCGGGGAGCTGTTTTTT	CASSVRERGITGELFF
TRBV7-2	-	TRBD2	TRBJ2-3	TGTGCCAGCAGCTTATACGTCGGGAGGATGGATACGCAGTATTTT	CASSLYVGRMDTQYF
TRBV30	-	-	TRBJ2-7	TGTGCCTGGAGATCCGCCTACGAGCAGTACTTC	CAWRSAYEQYF
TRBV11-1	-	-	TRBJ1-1	TGTGCCAGCAGCTTGTGGAATGGGGGTGAAGCTTTCTTT	CASSLWNGGEAFF
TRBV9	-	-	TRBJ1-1	TGTGCCAGCAGCGTCGAAGGGGGGAGGACTGAAGCTTTCTTT	CASSVEGGRTEAFF
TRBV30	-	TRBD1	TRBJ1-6	TGTGCCTGGAGTGTAAAGGGGGCGAATTCACCCCTCCACTTT	CAWSVKGANSPLHF
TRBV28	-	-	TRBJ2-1	TGTGCCAGCAGTTTTCTGGGGGCTCGGAATGAGCAGTTCTTC	CASSFLGARNEQFF
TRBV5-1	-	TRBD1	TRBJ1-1	TGCGCCAGCAGCTGGGGAACCGGGACAGGGGTGAACACTGAAGCTTTCTTT	CASSWGTGTGVNTEAFF
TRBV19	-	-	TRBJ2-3	TGTGCCACCGCCGCCTACCACCTCACAGATACGCAGTATTTT	CATAAYHLTDTQYF
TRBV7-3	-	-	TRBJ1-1	TGTGCCAGCAGCCCAGGGCCACGCAACACTGAAGCTTTCTTT	CASSPGPRNTEAFF
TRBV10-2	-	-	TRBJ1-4	TGCGCCAGCAGTGAGTCTACGGGGGAAAAACTGTTTTTT	CASSESTGEKLFF
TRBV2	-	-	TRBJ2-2	TGTGCCAGCACCCTTCTATTGGGAGGGACAGATAACACCGGGGAGCTGTTTTTT	CASTLLLGGTDNTGELFF
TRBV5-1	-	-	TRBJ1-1	TGCGCCAGCAGCTTGGCCTTGGGACGGGGGAACACTGAAGCTTTCTTT	CASSLALGRGNTEAFF
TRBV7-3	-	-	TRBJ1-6	TGTGCCAGCAGCACCAAGTCTAATTCACCCCTCCACTTT	CASSTKSNSPLHF
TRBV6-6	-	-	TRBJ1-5	TGTGCCAGCAGTTGGACAGCTAGCAATCAGCCCCAGCATTTT	CASSWTASNQPQHF
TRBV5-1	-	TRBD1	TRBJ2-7	TGCGCCAGCAGCTTTACAGGGGACTCCTACGAGCAGTACTTC	CASSFTGDSYEQYF
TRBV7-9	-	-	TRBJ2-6	TGTGCCAGCAGCCCAATGGGGGGATCTGGGGCCAACGTCCTGACTTTC	CASSPMGGSGANVLTF
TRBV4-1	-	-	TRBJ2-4	TGCGCCAGCAGCCAAGTATCAGTTTCGGACAGAGACGCCATTCAGTACTTC	CASSQVSVSDRDAIQYF
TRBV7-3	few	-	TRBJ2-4	TGTGCCAGCAGCTTAGGGCCAGGGTCCCAAAACATTCAGTACTTC	CASSLGPGSQNIQYF